The 11 T cell receptor beta chains below come from one sample, sequenced in a study of blood T cells in healthy people across ages. The second PCR ran about 6 to 12 cycles with a sample-barcoded 5' primer and J-beta primers. TCRdb ran MiXCR on the 5' RACE reads and lists one entry per CDR3 protein. The data contain just under 900,000 distinct CDR3 sequences, around 30% of them singletons. Sequencing was carried out using blood. Receptors were obtained from a woman older than 75 in good health.

This clonotype was detected ten times or more. CDR3 loop: CASSLSISPGELFF. CDR3 sequence (DNA): TGCGCCAGCAGCTTGAGTATATCGCCCGGGGAGCTGTTTTTT. The chain links TRBV5-1 to TRBJ2-2, with D unclear. In germline, CDR1 is SGHRS, CDR2 YFSETQ. The CDR3 contains 14 residues. V was cut by 1 base and J by 6 bases, with 10 bases left in between. Together with reference TRBV5-1 and TRBJ2-2, the CDR3 gives the full variable domain: KAGVTQTPRYLIKTRGQQVTLSCSPISGHRSVSWYQQTPGQGLQFLFEYFSETQRNKGNFPGRFSGRQFSNSRSEMNVSTLELGDSALYLCASSLSISPGELFFGEGSRLTVL.

A few counts support this clonotype. The rearrangement uses TRBV7-2 and TRBJ1-1; D is uncertain. Trimming shortened V by 5 bases and J by 11 bases, and 18 bases separated the two germline ends. Germline CDR1 SGHTA, CDR2 FQGNSA. The CDR3 length is 13 residues. The chain's CDR3 is CASSPKVAGVAFF. DNA of the CDR3: TGTGCCAGCAGCCCGAAAGTCGCCGGGGTGGCTTTCTTT.

The chain uses TRBV7-2 and TRBJ2-5; 9 positions match TRBD2. The CDR3 has 15 residues. The V gene end was trimmed by 2 bases and the J gene end by 2 bases; junction bases not matched to a gene: 3. Per the germline V gene, CDR1 is SGHTA and CDR2 is FQGNSA. In DNA form, the CDR3 reads TGTGCCAGCAGCTTAAGGACTAGCGATCAAGAGACCCAGTACTTC. As protein: CASSLRTSDQETQYF.

This clonotype was counted at least ten times. The J gene is TRBJ1-1, the V gene TRBV5-1, with TRBD1 identical over 7 bases. This CDR3 has 13 residues. Germline CDR1 and CDR2: SGHRS and YFSETQ. Trimming took 6 bases from V and 3 from J; bases not matched to a gene: 5. CDR3 amino acids: CASNDDRDTEAFF. DNA for the CDR3: TGCGCCAGCAACGATGACAGGGACACTGAAGCTTTCTTT. The full variable domain, in which reference TRBV5-1 and TRBJ1-1 provide the parts outside the CDR3, is KAGVTQTPRYLIKTRGQQVTLSCSPISGHRSVSWYQQTPGQGLQFLFEYFSETQRNKGNFPGRFSGRQFSNSRSEMNVSTLELGDSALYLCASNDDRDTEAFFGQGTRLTVV.

Ten or more counts support this clonotype. The chain employs TRBV28 and TRBJ2-1; TRBD2 aligns across 8 bases. This CDR3 comprises 14 residues. The junction had 10 bases not matched to a gene; V was cut back by 5 bases and J by 10 bases. Germline V gene lookup returns CDR1 MDHEN and CDR2 SYDVKM. The CDR3 here is CASSPAGGKKEQFF. For the CDR3, the DNA is TGTGCCAGCAGTCCTGCGGGGGGCAAAAAGGAGCAGTTCTTC.

This rearrangement joins TRBV4-2 to TRBJ2-7; 8 bases agree with TRBD2. The J call may not be correct, given that the DNA end is closer to TRBJ2-5. The CDR3 totals 16 residues. Germline CDR1 is LGHNA and CDR2 is YNFKEQ. CDR3 DNA: TGTGCCAGCAGCCAAGAAGGAGCGGGAGCTCGGGAGACCCAGTACTTC. Translation: CASSQEGAGARETQYF.

This clonotype was seen at least ten times. The V call is TRBV14, the J call TRBJ2-1; D is unresolved. The germline CDR1 and CDR2 sequences are SGHDN and FVKESK. Trimming removed 4 bases at V and 0 bases at J, with 7 bases between. The CDR3 runs to 14 residues. The CDR3 reads CASSPKDSYNEQFF. DNA for the CDR3: TGTGCCAGCAGCCCTAAAGACTCCTACAATGAGCAGTTCTTC.

The chain is built from TRBV7-2 and TRBJ2-5; D is unclear. The DNA end favors TRBJ2-7, so the J call may be wrong. This CDR3 contains 16 residues. Germline lookup yields CDR1 SGHTA and CDR2 FQGNSA. The CDR3 DNA follows: TGTGCCAGCAGCTTAACTCGGTCAAGTCAACTGGACGAGCAGTACTTC. This encodes CASSLTRSSQLDEQYF.

This clonotype was recorded at least ten times. The V and J genes are TRBV20-1 and TRBJ1-1; D is unclear. Germline V CDR1 and CDR2: DFQATT, SNEGSKA (reference sequence). The CDR3 has 14 amino acids. Trimming cost V 0 bases and J 0 bases, with 8 bases left between them. The DNA for the CDR3 is TGCAGTGCTAGAGACAGTTCCATGAACACTGAAGCTTTCTTT. Translating gives CSARDSSMNTEAFF.

The sample holds many counts of this clonotype. The V and J genes are TRBV7-2 and TRBJ2-3; D is unresolved. This CDR3 is 14 amino acids long. Germline lookup yields CDR1 SGHTA and CDR2 FQGNSA. V lost 10 bases to trimming and J lost 1 base, with 15 bases between them. CDR3 region: CATGPVFGTDTQYF. The CDR3 region has the DNA TGTGCCACAGGACCGGTCTTTGGCACAGATACGCAGTATTTT. Drawing the rest from reference TRBV7-2 and TRBJ2-3, the complete variable domain is GAGVSQSPSNKVTEKGKDVELRCDPISGHTALYWYRQSLGQGLEFLIYFQGNSAPDKSGLPSDRFSAERTGGSVSTLTIQRTQQEDSAVYLCATGPVFGTDTQYFGPGTRLTVL.

The CDR3 DNA sequence: TGTGCCATCAGTGAAGCCGGGACAGGGGATGCCGGGGAGCTGTTTTTT. This sequence encodes CAISEAGTGDAGELFF. J is TRBJ2-2 and V is TRBV10-3, with 10 nucleotides matching TRBD1. Trimming removed 3 bases from V and 6 bases from J; junction bases left unmatched: 7. CDR3 length equals 16 residues. Germline assignment: CDR1 ENHRY and CDR2 SYGVKD.